This T cell receptor beta chain was documented in a study of T cells in Graves' hyperthyroidism and ophthalmopathy. This clonotype was seen repeatedly, ten times or more. The antigen is not known. TCR beta CDR3 regions were amplified from RNA. Initially, a first-round RT-PCR of the TCR CDR3 employed the HTBI primer set. TCRdb passed the multiplex PCR reads through MiXCR, listing each CDR3 protein once. This repertoire shows hundreds of thousands of distinct CDR3 sequences, roughly 15% found once; its top ten account for more than 11%. Broader study findings: The model anticipated ophthalmopathy a median approximately 6.6 months pre-onset. Most thyroid clonotypes that were expanded above 0.001 also turned up in blood. Ophthalmopathy and stable hyperthyroidism were separated by a 13 V-J model.

When ophthalmopathy did not progress within 18 months, Graves' hyperthyroidism was considered stable. CDR1 is SEHNR and CDR2 is FQNEAQ in the germline V gene (reference sequence). Trimming removed 5 bases at V and 4 bases at J, with 18 bases between. CDR3 size: 16 residues. The chain has TRBV7-9 and TRBJ2-1; a possible D gene is TRBD1 (6 bases). The specimen was blood. This receptor was obtained from a woman aged 35 to 49 with Graves' hyperthyroidism. The CDR3: CASSPTQGPSYNEQFF. The CDR3 DNA follows: TGTGCCAGCAGCCCGACCCAGGGGCCATCATACAATGAGCAGTTCTTC.